This TCR beta chain was identified in a study of cytomegalovirus exposure and HLA in healthy donors. Study-wide findings and caveats: Despite most TCR sequences being rare, some public TCRs occurred in many donors. A few CMV-associated chains were confirmed in vitro to be specific for CMV antigens.

Remarks on this clone: Its target is unknown. Other DNA sequences in this sample translate to the same CDR3.

Assay: immunoSEQ multiplex PCR; the TCRdb copy retains only in-frame clones and omits some. The table lists 150,000 to 200,000 clones, 80% to 85% of them singletons. Germline lookup yields CDR1 LNHDA and CDR2 SQIVND (reference sequence). V lost 5 bases, J lost 4 bases, and 11 bases lay in between. This CDR3 region has 13 residues. This chain uses TRBV19 with TRBJ1-2; D perhaps matches TRBD1 (5 bases). The sequence was obtained from a woman in her late teens or twenties in good health and CMV-seropositive. The sample was PBMCs. CDR3 region: CASSLGQGYGYTF. The CDR3 bases are TGTGCCAGTAGTTTGGGGCAGGGCTATGGCTACACCTTC.